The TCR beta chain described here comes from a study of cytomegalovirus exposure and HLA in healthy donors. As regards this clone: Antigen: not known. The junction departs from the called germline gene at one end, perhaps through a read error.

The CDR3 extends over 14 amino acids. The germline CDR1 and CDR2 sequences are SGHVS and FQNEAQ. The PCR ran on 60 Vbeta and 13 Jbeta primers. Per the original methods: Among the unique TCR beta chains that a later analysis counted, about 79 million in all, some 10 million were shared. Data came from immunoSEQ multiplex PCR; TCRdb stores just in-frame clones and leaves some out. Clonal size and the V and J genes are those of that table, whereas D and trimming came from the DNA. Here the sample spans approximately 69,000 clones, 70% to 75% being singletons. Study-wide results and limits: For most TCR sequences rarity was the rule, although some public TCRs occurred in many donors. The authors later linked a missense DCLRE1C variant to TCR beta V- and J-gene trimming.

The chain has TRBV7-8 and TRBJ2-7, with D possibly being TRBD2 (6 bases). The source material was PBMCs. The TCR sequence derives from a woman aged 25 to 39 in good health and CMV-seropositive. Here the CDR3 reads CASSLAGGDYEQYF. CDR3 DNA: TGTGCCAGCAGCCTAGCTGGCGGGGACTACGAGCAGTACTTC.